This T cell receptor beta chain came from a study of CD8+ T cells in alopecia areata. Sample treatment: oral pan-JAK inhibitor, 5-10 mg twice daily. In regard to this clone: Its antigen is not known.

RNA was isolated and reverse transcribed to cDNA, the sequencing template. Assay: immunoSEQ multiplex PCR; the TCRdb copy retains only in-frame clones and omits some. Of over 70,000 clones listed, around 65% are singletons. Broader study findings: In scalp and blood during tofacitinib, many expanded lesional clones persisted. Expanded CD8+ clones among the top 100, as well as scalp clonality, were significantly decreased by tofacitinib.

The TCR sequence derives from a human donor with alopecia areata. Sequenced here: CD8+ T cells sorted from blood, sampled at week 24, from a patient treated with tofacitinib.

The CDR3 here is CASSQGTGLNQPQHF. In DNA form, the CDR3 reads TGCGCCAGCAGCCAGGGGACAGGACTCAATCAGCCCCAGCATTTT. The chain employs TRBV4-3 and TRBJ1-5, with TRBD1 matching 8 bases. Looked up from germline, CDR1 is LGHNA and CDR2 is YSLEER. The length of the CDR3 is 15 residues. With 3 bases clipped from V and 3 bases from J, the junction kept 4 bases outside the gene matches.